The 18 T cell receptor beta chains presented below share a single source sample, sequenced in a study of CD8 T cells in ankylosing spondylitis. The study's findings and limits: Within ankylosing spondylitis blood, a TCR beta motif made up of several highly homologous variants appeared to be characteristic.

TCRdb fed the 5' RACE reads into MiXCR, producing one record per CDR3 protein. This repertoire shows about 450,000 distinct CDR3 sequences, roughly 25% found once; its top ten account for about 1%. Their target antigens are unknown. Sequencing input: blood, either unsorted or a sorted T cell fraction (not recorded which). The receptors stem from a male donor with ankylosing spondylitis.

This clonotype showed up just a few times. The chain joins TRBV9 to TRBJ1-2; possibly TRBD1 for D (6 bases). The germline V and J ends were trimmed by 0 bases and 4 bases, with 19 bases remaining between them. This CDR3 has 17 residues. Germline-derived CDR1 and CDR2 are SGDLS and YYNGEE. Written as DNA, the CDR3 is TGTGCCAGCAGCGTAGGTGGCAGGGGCCTCTTCGGCTATGGCTACACCTTC. It codes for CASSVGGRGLFGYGYTF.

The rearrangement links TRBV5-1 to TRBJ2-1, with 11 bases aligning to TRBD2. J gave up 4 bases and V 3 bases, and 18 bases lay outside the gene matches. CDR1 and CDR2 from the germline V gene are SGHRS and YFSETQ. This CDR3 contains 20 residues. The CDR3 is CASSSFGSGRADITYNEQFF. CDR3 nucleotides: TGCGCCAGCAGCTCCTTCGGTAGCGGGAGGGCCGACATAACTTACAATGAGCAGTTCTTC.

V gene TRBV7-9 combines with J gene TRBJ2-3; 10 nucleotides agree with TRBD1. The CDR3 loop spans 16 amino acids. Germline lookup yields CDR1 SEHNR and CDR2 FQNEAQ (reference sequence). The V and J ends lost 5 bases and 2 bases, in that order; junction bases with no gene match: 7. CDR3 protein: CASSANRQGATDTQYF. CDR3 DNA sequence: TGTGCCAGCAGCGCCAACCGACAGGGGGCCACAGATACGCAGTATTTT. The variable domain in full, completed from reference TRBV7-9 and TRBJ2-3, reads DTGVSQNPRHKITKRGQNVTFRCDPISEHNRLYWYRQTLGQGPEFLTYFQNEAQLEKSRLLSDRFSAERPKGSFSTLEIQRTEQGDSAMYLCASSANRQGATDTQYFGPGTRLTVL.

This chain connects TRBV18 to TRBJ2-4, with D possibly TRBD1 on 6 matching bases. Per germline, CDR1 KGHSH and CDR2 LQKENI. This CDR3 spans 13 amino acids. V lost 3 bases and J lost 7, with 10 bases in between. The CDR3 bases are TGTGCCAGCTCACCCCCCGGACAGAACATTCAGTACTTC. This encodes CASSPPGQNIQYF.

The chain is built from TRBV20-1 and TRBJ1-3; the D is unclear. This CDR3 region has 12 residues. Trimming left V 6 bases short and J 1 base short, with 7 bases between. Per the germline V gene, CDR1 is DFQATT and CDR2 is SNEGSKA (reference sequence). As DNA, the CDR3 is TGCAGTGCGCGGAGTTCTGGAAACACCATATATTTT. Translating it yields CSARSSGNTIYF.

This rearrangement joins TRBV11-2 to TRBJ2-2; D is perhaps TRBD1 (5 bases). This CDR3 region has 15 residues. Trimming removed 2 bases at V and 3 bases at J, with 10 bases between. Germline CDR1 and CDR2: SGHAT and FQNNGV. CDR3 protein: CASSLSGLYTGELFF. DNA of the CDR3: TGTGCCAGCAGCTTATCAGGGTTATACACCGGGGAGCTGTTTTTT.

V gene TRBV20-1 combines with J gene TRBJ2-1; no reliable D call. Per germline, CDR1 DFQATT and CDR2 SNEGSKA (reference sequence). The V end lost 0 bases, the J end lost 2 bases, and 14 bases lay between the germline ends. The CDR3 is made up of 16 amino acids. The CDR3 bases are TGCAGTGCTAGAGATAGACTTGCTCTTACCTACAATGAGCAGTTCTTC. Translation: CSARDRLALTYNEQFF.

This clonotype was counted a few times. CDR3 protein: CAISDVGRTTNEKLFF. DNA for the CDR3: TGTGCCATCAGTGACGTTGGACGGACAACTAATGAAAAACTGTTTTTT. This chain uses TRBV10-3 with TRBJ1-4; D is unclear. V lost 3 bases, J lost 0 bases, and 11 bases lay in between. Germline loops: CDR1 ENHRY, CDR2 SYGVKD. This CDR3 has 16 residues.

This clonotype was observed a few times. J is TRBJ2-7 and V is TRBV7-2; TRBD1 matches 10 bases. Unmatched junction bases numbered 5, after V lost 5 bases and J lost 7 bases. There are 13 residues in the CDR3. CDR1 SGHTA and CDR2 FQGNSA come from the germline V gene. The CDR3 here is CASSGGQGWEQYV. CDR3 nucleotides: TGTGCCAGCAGCGGGGGACAGGGGTGGGAGCAGTACGTC.

J is TRBJ2-7 and V is TRBV5-1; the match to TRBD2 covers 8 bases. The germline gives CDR1 SGHRS, CDR2 YFSETQ. The CDR3 runs 15 residues. V was clipped by 3 bases and J by 3 bases; unmatched bases: 8. The DNA of the CDR3 is TGCGCCAGCAGCTGGGAGGGACTAGGATTCTACGAGCAGTACTTC. Encoded protein: CASSWEGLGFYEQYF.

In this sample, this clonotype turned up a few times. V and J are TRBV24-1 and TRBJ1-2, with D tentatively TRBD1 (6 bases). Germline lookup yields CDR1 KGHDR and CDR2 SFDVKD. Trimming took 3 bases from V and 6 from J, leaving 13 bases between them. The CDR3 consists of 14 residues. The CDR3 is CATSDPRQAHGYTF. The CDR3 bases are TGTGCCACCAGTGATCCAAGACAGGCTCATGGCTACACCTTC.

The chain uses TRBV11-2 and TRBJ2-1, with 10 bases fitting TRBD2. The V gene end was trimmed by 5 bases and the J gene end by 8 bases; junction bases not matched to a gene: 12. The CDR3 extends over 16 amino acids. CDR1 is SGHAT, CDR2 FQNNGV, per germline. The CDR3 region is CASSPGASGRGDEQFF. The CDR3, as DNA: TGTGCCAGCAGCCCCGGGGCTAGCGGGAGAGGCGATGAGCAGTTCTTC.

The rearrangement joins TRBV15 to TRBJ2-5; 12 bases map to TRBD1. Germline loops: CDR1 LNHNV, CDR2 YYDKDF (reference sequence). This CDR3 region has 16 residues. V dropped 3 bases and J dropped 5; count of bases not matched to a gene: 7. The CDR3 bases are TGTGCCACCAGCAGGGGGACAGGGGGCTCTTTGGAGACCCAGTACTTC. It encodes CATSRGTGGSLETQYF.

The rearrangement links TRBV25-1 to TRBJ2-3; 11 positions agree with TRBD2. The CDR3 spans 19 residues. V trimming: 4 bases; J trimming: 4 bases; junction bases outside the gene matches: 16. Germline loops: CDR1 MGHDK, CDR2 SYGVNS. The CDR3 coding sequence is TGTGCCAGCAGTGGGGGATCGTGGCCTAGCGGGAGGAAAGCAGATACGCAGTATTTT. Translation gives CASSGGSWPSGRKADTQYF.

This clonotype was found a few times. The gene calls are TRBV7-9 and TRBJ2-5, with TRBD2 matching over 14 bases. The CDR3 length is 14 residues. The ends lost 7 bases at V and 4 bases at J; junction bases unmatched: 2. Germline V CDR1 and CDR2: SEHNR, FQNEAQ (reference sequence). The CDR3 nucleotides read TGTGCCAGCACCGGGACTAGCGGGAGAGAGACCCAGTACTTC. Its translation is CASTGTSGRETQYF.

V gene TRBV9 combines with J gene TRBJ2-3; TRBD1 aligns across 11 bases. The CDR3 contains 14 residues. V lost 4 bases, J lost 5 bases, and 3 bases stayed unmatched. Looked up from germline, CDR1 is SGDLS and CDR2 is YYNGEE. CDR3 residues: CASSPGTGGDTQYF. CDR3 DNA: TGTGCCAGCAGCCCCGGGACAGGGGGAGATACGCAGTATTTT. Full variable domain (missing parts from reference TRBV9 and TRBJ2-3): DSGVTQTPKHLITATGQRVTLRCSPRSGDLSVYWYQQSLDQGLQFLIQYYNGEERAKGNILERFSAQQFPDLHSELNLSSLELGDSALYFCASSPGTGGDTQYFGPGTRLTVL.

This clonotype was recorded at least ten times. The chain recombines TRBV5-1 with TRBJ2-2; D remains ambiguous. The CDR3 runs to 16 residues. Germline values: CDR1 SGHRS, CDR2 YFSETQ. The V end was cut by 0 bases, the J end by 1 base, with 10 bases between. This chain's CDR3 is CASSLEGFQNTGELFF. CDR3 in DNA: TGCGCCAGCAGCTTGGAAGGTTTTCAGAACACCGGGGAGCTGTTTTTT.

This clonotype was counted only a few times. V usage is TRBV5-1 and J usage is TRBJ2-2; weak D call: TRBD2 (7 bases). Germline-derived CDR1 and CDR2 are SGHRS and YFSETQ. V dropped 4 bases and J dropped 5 bases, with 15 bases sitting between them. This CDR3 comprises 15 residues. CDR3: CASSPTGGWTGELFF. CDR3 DNA sequence: TGCGCCAGCAGCCCAACGGGGGGCTGGACCGGGGAGCTGTTTTTT.